This is a list of T cell receptor beta chains from one sample in a study of cytomegalovirus exposure and HLA in healthy donors. Measured with immunoSEQ multiplex PCR; TCRdb has only the in-frame clones, and not every one. Among 95,000 to 100,000 clones, 75% were seen once, and the ten largest hold more than 9%. The material sequenced was PBMCs. Every receptor here comes from a man over 45 in good health and CMV-seronegative. Each CDR3 is given with its conserved first and last residue. The D gene is left open where the match is weak. Size is stated for part of the rows, as once, few or many counts, or as a class when the clone is expanded.

CDR3nt,CDR3aa,d_gene,j_gene,abundance,v_gene
TGTGCCAGCAGTTGGGGGAGCGGGAGATTAAACTATGGCTACACCTTC,CASSWGSGRLNYGYTF,.,TRBJ1-2,few,TRBV28
TGTGCCAGCAGCCATCTGGGACAGGGGGCGATGACAGATACGCAGTATTTT,CASSHLGQGAMTDTQYF,TRBD1,TRBJ2-3,once,TRBV27
TGTGCCAGCAGCTTTGGGGGGGCTACCTACAATGAGCAGTTCTTC,CASSFGGATYNEQFF,.,TRBJ2-1,.,TRBV7-2
TGTGCCAGCAGTGACCGCGGGAGCGAGCAGTACTTC,CASSDRGSEQYF,TRBD2,TRBJ2-7,few,TRBV6-1
TGTGCCAGCAGCCTCCGTCAGGGTGCGGCCTCCTACGAGCAGTACTTC,CASSLRQGAASYEQYF,.,TRBJ2-7,.,TRBV5-6
TGTGCCAGCAACCCGCCACCGAACGGGAGGGGAGAGCAGTTCTTC,CASNPPPNGRGEQFF,TRBD2,TRBJ2-1,few,TRBV28
TGCGCCAGCAGCACGGGACTAGTGATAGTGACAGATACGCAGTATTTT,CASSTGLVIVTDTQYF,TRBD2,TRBJ2-3,.,TRBV5-1
TGTGCCAGCAGCCCGACAACAGGGGCCGGCAATCAGCCCCAGCATTTT,CASSPTTGAGNQPQHF,TRBD1,TRBJ1-5,.,TRBV7-8
TGTGCCAGCAGCTTAATAGCGGGGTGGACAGATACGCAGTATTTT,CASSLIAGWTDTQYF,TRBD2,TRBJ2-3,.,TRBV5-6
TGTGCCAGCAGCTTAACTCTTCGGGACAATGAGCAGTTCTTC,CASSLTLRDNEQFF,.,TRBJ2-1,.,TRBV7-8
TGTGCCAGCAGTGACTTTGGGAGGGGGGAATTAAGCTCCTACGAGCAGTACTTC,CASSDFGRGELSSYEQYF,.,TRBJ2-7,.,TRBV6-1
TGTGCCAGCAGCCCAGCGGGGGGGCGGGTAGATACGCAGTATTTT,CASSPAGGRVDTQYF,TRBD2,TRBJ2-3,few,TRBV9
TGTGCCAGTAGTATAGGGCTAGCGGAAAACAATGAGCAGTTCTTC,CASSIGLAENNEQFF,TRBD2,TRBJ2-1,.,TRBV19
TGTGCCCGGAGTCTGGGGACTAGCACAGATACGCAGTATTTT,CARSLGTSTDTQYF,.,TRBJ2-3,.,TRBV30
TGTGCCAGCAGCCCTCAGGAGCGGGACACAGATACGCAGTATTTT,CASSPQERDTDTQYF,TRBD2,TRBJ2-3,.,TRBV6-5
TGCAGCGTTGTTCCGGGACAACAATCCCACGAGCAGTACTTC,CSVVPGQQSHEQYF,.,TRBJ2-7,.,TRBV29-1
TGTGCCAGCAGCCAATCGAGGCTTGAAGCTTTCTTT,CASSQSRLEAFF,.,TRBJ1-1,.,TRBV14
TGTGCCAGCAGTGAACCCCTGAGCTATGGCTACACCTTC,CASSEPLSYGYTF,.,TRBJ1-2,.,TRBV6-1